The rows below give T cell receptor beta chains drawn from one sample of a study of T cells expressing NK-cell markers. TCRdb reanalyzed the 5' RACE reads, giving one entry per CDR3 protein sequence and no DNA. The sample spans hundreds of thousands of distinct CDR3 sequences; the ten largest clones claim roughly 4.2%. Material for sequencing was blood T cells: a sorted CD56 or NKG2C T cell subset, CD4+ or CD8+ T cells, or bulk PBMC T cells (not recorded which). These receptor sequences come from a woman aged 18 to 75 in good health. Each CDR3 is given with its conserved first and last residue.

J gene: TRBJ1-5; V gene: TRBV20-1; CDR3 protein: CSALGRSNQPQHF
J gene: TRBJ1-1; V gene: TRBV6-5; CDR3 protein: CASSYSGADTEAFF
J gene: TRBJ2-7; V gene: TRBV20-1; CDR3 protein: CSATADRRKHEQYF
J gene: TRBJ1-1; V gene: TRBV20-1; CDR3 protein: CSASRVGTEAFF
J gene: TRBJ2-2; V gene: TRBV18; CDR3 protein: CASSQQGAGNTGELFF
J gene: TRBJ2-5; V gene: TRBV24-1; CDR3 protein: CATSDGSGGFQETQYF
J gene: TRBJ1-2; V gene: TRBV11-1; CDR3 protein: CASSLRAAGDGYTF
J gene: TRBJ1-1; V gene: TRBV12-3/TRBV12-4; CDR3 protein: CATQKTGEAFF
J gene: TRBJ2-2; V gene: TRBV7-8; CDR3 protein: CASSSGVYNTGELFF
J gene: TRBJ2-3; V gene: TRBV29-1; CDR3 protein: CSVERERGTDTQYF
J gene: TRBJ2-7; V gene: TRBV12-3/TRBV12-4; CDR3 protein: CASSHNRGSPYEQYF
J gene: TRBJ2-5; V gene: TRBV5-6; CDR3 protein: CASSFPGLRRGTQYF
J gene: TRBJ2-1; V gene: TRBV29-1; CDR3 protein: CSGLTGIYNEQFF
J gene: TRBJ2-4; V gene: TRBV6-1; CDR3 protein: CASTWTGKNIQYF
J gene: TRBJ2-1; V gene: TRBV12-3/TRBV12-4; CDR3 protein: CASSFRPNSYNEQFF
J gene: TRBJ1-1; V gene: TRBV4-3; CDR3 protein: CASTPRLNMNTEAFF
J gene: TRBJ2-3; V gene: TRBV7-2; CDR3 protein: CAIAGGGTDTQYF
J gene: TRBJ2-1; V gene: TRBV7-2; CDR3 protein: CASSDRTGAYSLNEQFF
J gene: TRBJ2-3; V gene: TRBV7-2; CDR3 protein: CASSSQYADTQYF
J gene: TRBJ1-1; V gene: TRBV29-1; CDR3 protein: CSVHPRRPAEAFF
J gene: TRBJ2-1; V gene: TRBV5-1; CDR3 protein: CASSPSGGGQFF
J gene: TRBJ1-5; V gene: TRBV4-2; CDR3 protein: CASSQSSRQPQHF
J gene: TRBJ1-2; V gene: TRBV27; CDR3 protein: CASSYRGYGYTF
J gene: TRBJ1-2; V gene: TRBV14; CDR3 protein: CASSQDAVRGYTF
J gene: TRBJ1-3; V gene: TRBV20-1; CDR3 protein: CSARVSRTGNTIYF
J gene: TRBJ2-5; V gene: TRBV7-9; CDR3 protein: CASSFAGTAGETQYF
J gene: TRBJ2-2; V gene: TRBV5-1; CDR3 protein: CASSLASGARTGELFF
J gene: TRBJ1-2; V gene: TRBV5-5; CDR3 protein: CASSLAFEADYTF
J gene: TRBJ2-3; V gene: TRBV5-1; CDR3 protein: CASRSRPGPPDTQYF